Presented here are 17 T cell receptor beta chains from one specimen sequenced in a study of cytomegalovirus exposure and HLA in healthy donors (dated by TCRdb to about 2017). The library was prepared using the immunoSEQ multiplex PCR assay. For the multiplex PCR, a mixture combining 60 forward primers for TCR Vbeta segments and 13 reverse primers for TCR Jbeta segments was used. As stored in TCRdb, this immuneACCESS dataset retains in-frame rearrangements with V and J assigned. A fraction of the clones does not appear; measured against another copy, unresolved V genes explain less than half of the discrepancy, and the remainder lacks a known reason. The sample includes roughly 100,000 clones, with 13% to 15% observed a single time. Of the sample, more than 0.8% falls within the top ten clones. Sequenced sample: PBMCs. The receptors were gathered from a female donor in good health and CMV-seronegative.

In this sample, this clone turned up a few times. V gene TRBV11-2 combines with J gene TRBJ2-1; 9 bases are a match to TRBD1. Germline CDR1 reads SGHAT; CDR2 reads FQNNGV. This CDR3 comprises 15 residues. Unmatched junction bases numbered 3, after V lost 5 bases and J lost 1 base. CDR3 sequence reads: CASSRGQGSYNEQFF. In DNA form, the CDR3 reads TGTGCCAGCAGCCGGGGACAGGGATCCTACAATGAGCAGTTCTTC. The entire variable domain, with the rest obtained from reference TRBV11-2 and TRBJ2-1, is as follows: EAGVAQSPRYKIIEKRQSVAFWCNPISGHATLYWYQQILGQGPKLLIQFQNNGVVDDSQLPKDRFSAERLKGVDSTLKIQPAKLEDSAVYLCASSRGQGSYNEQFFGPGTRLTVL.

This clone occurred a few times. The chain combines TRBV25-1 with TRBJ1-2; TRBD1 agrees at 9 bases. V trimming: 1 base; J trimming: 3 bases; junction bases outside the gene matches: 0. The CDR3 contains 14 residues. CDR1 is MGHDK and CDR2 is SYGVNS in the germline V gene. CDR3 nucleotides: TGTGCCAGCAGTGAATGGGACAGGGACTATGGCTACACCTTC. It translates to CASSEWDRDYGYTF.

This clone was counted only a few times. The CDR3 reads CASSLSTGAGANVLTF. The DNA for the CDR3 is TGTGCCAGCAGCTTATCTACGGGGGCTGGGGCCAACGTCCTGACTTTC. The V call is TRBV7-3, the J call TRBJ2-6; possibly TRBD2 for D (6 bases). V was cut by 2 bases and J by 2 bases, with 10 bases left in between. Germline V CDR1 and CDR2: SGHTA, FQGTGA. This CDR3 is 16 amino acids long.

V usage is TRBV4-1 and J usage is TRBJ2-3; no clear D gene. CDR1 and CDR2 from the germline V gene are MGHRA and YSYEKL. V shed 1 base and J shed 6 bases, with 5 bases lying between them. This CDR3 contains 12 residues. CDR3: CASSQVADTQYF. CDR3 in DNA: TGCGCCAGCAGCCAAGTGGCCGATACGCAGTATTTT.

The chain employs TRBV6-5 and TRBJ2-1; D gene ambiguous. V dropped 5 bases and J dropped 8 bases, with 7 bases sitting between them. Germline CDR1 reads MNHEY; CDR2 reads SVGAGI. The CDR3 has 11 amino acids. The CDR3 DNA is TGTGCCAGCAGTCGTCAGGATGAGCAGTTCTTC. This gives the protein CASSRQDEQFF.

This clone has a handful of counts. The V gene is TRBV28, the J gene TRBJ1-1; 7 bases match TRBD1. V lost 2 bases and J lost 10; bases outside the gene matches: 4. In germline, CDR1 is MDHEN, CDR2 SYDVKM. CDR3 length equals 12 residues. The CDR3 DNA reads TGTGCCAGCAGTTTACCAGGGGGGTCAGCTTTCTTT. Residues: CASSLPGGSAFF. Together with reference TRBV28 and TRBJ1-1, the CDR3 gives the full variable domain: DVKVTQSSRYLVKRTGEKVFLECVQDMDHENMFWYRQDPGLGLRLIYFSYDVKMKEKGDIPEGYSVSREKKERFSLILESASTNQTSMYLCASSLPGGSAFFGQGTRLTVV.

This clone has only a few counts. The rearrangement uses TRBV14 and TRBJ1-3; D not resolved. Germline V CDR1 and CDR2: SGHDN, FVKESK. V was clipped by 1 base and J by 4 bases, with 11 bases between them. This CDR3 is 15 amino acids long. DNA for the CDR3: TGTGCCAGCAGCCAAGGGCCTTGGCGGGGAAACACCATATATTTT. Its translation: CASSQGPWRGNTIYF.

The chain joins TRBV7-8 to TRBJ1-5; possibly TRBD1 for D (5 bases). Germline V CDR1 and CDR2: SGHVS, FQNEAQ. V lost 1 base and J 10 bases, leaving 17 bases between the germline ends. This CDR3 has 15 amino acids. In DNA form, the CDR3 reads TGTGCCAGCAGCTTAGATAGGGGCCCTGTATATCCCCAGCATTTT. Encoded protein: CASSLDRGPVYPQHF. Looking up the rest from reference TRBV7-8 and TRBJ1-5 gives the full variable domain: GAGVSQSPRYKVAKRGQDVALRCDPISGHVSLFWYQQALGQGPEFLTYFQNEAQLDKSGLPSDRFFAERPEGSVSTLKIQRTQQEDSAVYLCASSLDRGPVYPQHFGDGTRLSIL.

This clone came up a few times. The CDR3 region is CASSESGTGWYNEQFF. The DNA of the CDR3 is TGTGCCAGCAGTGAATCCGGGACAGGGTGGTACAATGAGCAGTTCTTC. The chain is built from TRBV25-1 and TRBJ2-1; the match to TRBD1 covers 9 bases. The CDR3 is 16 residues long. CDR1 is MGHDK and CDR2 is SYGVNS in the germline V gene. After removal of 1 base from V and 4 bases from J, the junction contained 5 bases not matched to a gene.

The chain links TRBV4-3 to TRBJ2-2; 9 bases map to TRBD2. The CDR3 sequence is 17 residues long. Looked up from germline, CDR1 is LGHNA and CDR2 is YSLEER. The ends lost 0 bases at V and 2 bases at J; junction bases unmatched: 4. Written as DNA, the CDR3 is TGCGCCAGCAGCCAAGATCGGCTAGCGGGAAACACCGGGGAGCTGTTTTTT. Translated, it gives CASSQDRLAGNTGELFF.

This clone was detected a few times. The junction departs from the called germline gene at one end, perhaps through a read error. The chain joins TRBV27 to TRBJ1-2; a weak D match, TRBD1 (5 bases). The CDR3 extends over 12 amino acids. Germline V gene data show CDR1 as MNHEY and CDR2 as SMNVEV (reference sequence). CDR3 DNA: TGTGCCAGCAGTTTAGGGAAAGGACAAATAGTCTTC. Translating it yields CASSLGKGQIVF.

The table lists this clone with a few counts. The chain uses TRBV7-2 and TRBJ2-1, with TRBD1 identical over 8 bases. Germline assignment: CDR1 SGHTA and CDR2 FQGNSA. V was clipped by 5 bases and J by 8 bases; unmatched bases: 11. The length of the CDR3 is 15 residues. The CDR3 DNA reads as TGTGCCAGCAGCGCACGGACAGGGAAGGGAGATGAGCAGTTCTTC. It specifies CASSARTGKGDEQFF.

This clone appeared a few times. J is TRBJ2-1 and V is TRBV5-4; no definite D call. In germline, CDR1 is SGHNT, CDR2 YYREEE (reference sequence). This CDR3 is 12 amino acids long. V was clipped by 0 bases and J by 10 bases, with 8 bases between them. The CDR3 nucleotides are TGTGCCAGCAGCTTGGAGGTCGGGGAGCAGTTCTTC. Its protein product is CASSLEVGEQFF.

The chain links TRBV7-3 to TRBJ2-3; 11 bases align to TRBD2. This CDR3 is built from 14 residues. J was trimmed by 2 bases and V by 8 bases; bases with no gene match: 3. Germline CDR1 is SGHTA and CDR2 is FQGTGA. CDR3 loop: CASASGRYTDTQYF. CDR3 sequence (DNA): TGTGCCAGCGCTAGCGGGAGGTACACAGATACGCAGTATTTT.

The rearrangement uses TRBV2 and TRBJ1-5; no clear D gene. Germline V CDR1 and CDR2: SNHLY, FYNNEI. CDR3 size: 16 residues. V lost 2 bases, J lost 5 bases, and 16 bases lay in between. The CDR3 sequence: CASSELYREGDQPQHF. The CDR3, as DNA: TGTGCCAGCAGTGAACTTTACCGGGAAGGAGATCAGCCCCAGCATTTT.

Comments on this clone: One end of the junction varies from germline; a read error may be responsible. J is TRBJ1-2 and V is TRBV13; maybe TRBD1 (6 bases). The CDR3 has 12 amino acids. Germline CDR1 PRHDT, CDR2 FYEKMQ (reference sequence). CDR3 sequence: CATREGENPLSF. DNA of the CDR3: TGTGCCACTAGGGAGGGGGAAAACCCTCTTTCCTTC.

Notes on this clone: Other DNA sequences of this sample code for an identical CDR3. The CDR3 coding sequence is TGTGCCAGCAGCGTAGGTCAGGGCTATGGCTACACCTTC. This codes for CASSVGQGYGYTF. The rearrangement joins TRBV9 to TRBJ1-2, with TRBD1 as a possible D gene (5 bases). CDR1 is SGDLS, CDR2 YYNGEE, per germline. The CDR3 runs to 13 residues. V lost 0 bases and J 4 bases, leaving 7 bases between the germline ends.